This record concerns one T cell receptor beta chain sequence. These data originate in a study of blood T cell repertoires in COVID-19. The overall study: Both acute and convalescent COVID-19 samples were obtained from the United States, Italy and Spain. Nucleic acid was either cDNA or gDNA, and it came from T cells, B-cell-depleted T cells, or PBMCs.

The assay was immunoSEQ multiplex PCR, and TCRdb's table has in-frame clones only and misses some. This table has approximately 75,000 clones, 80% to 90% appearing once. The germline V gene encodes CDR1 MNHEY and CDR2 SMNVEV (reference sequence). There are 16 residues in the CDR3. Trimming removed 3 bases from V and 7 bases from J, with 16 bases in between. The sequenced material came from peripheral blood. The J gene is TRBJ1-6, the V gene TRBV27; D ambiguous. This clonotype originated in a woman in her fifties or sixties with acute or convalescent COVID-19. The CDR3 region is CASSFLVDTSNSPLHF. CDR3 bases: TGTGCCAGCAGTTTTCTTGTAGACACCAGCAATTCACCCCTCCACTTT.